These 18 T cell receptor beta chains came from one sample sequenced in a study of neoadjuvant anti-PD-1 for oral cavity cancer. Here immunoSEQ multiplex PCR was the method, and the copy in TCRdb shows in-frame clones only, minus some. The sample carries some 61,000 clones, 80% to 90% recorded once. Time point denoted: after neoadjuvant nivolumab, at surgical resection. The sequences come from PBMCs, collected after nivolumab (anti-PD-1) treatment. The receptors were sampled from a person between 35 and 79 years old with oral cavity squamous cell carcinoma.

The V and J genes are TRBV5-6 and TRBJ1-5; D gene ambiguous. V was cut by 4 bases and J by 16 bases, with 12 bases left in between. This CDR3 contains 10 residues. Germline V gene lookup returns CDR1 SGHDT and CDR2 YYEEEE. CDR3 protein: CASSLSTVHF. CDR3 in DNA: TGTGCCAGCAGCCTATCGACGGTCCATTTT. The variable domain in full, with the rest retrieved from reference TRBV5-6 and TRBJ1-5, is DAGVTQSPTHLIKTRGQQVTLRCSPKSGHDTVSWYQQALGQGPQFIFQYYEEEERQRGNFPDRFSGHQFPNYSSELNVNALLLGDSALYLCASSLSTVHFGDGTRLSIL.

The DNA of the CDR3 is TGTGCCAGCAGCTCCCTTTCCACAGATACGCAGTATTTT. Its translation: CASSSLSTDTQYF. The J gene is TRBJ2-3, the V gene TRBV5-5; no clear D gene. This CDR3 spans 13 amino acids. V lost 3 bases and J lost 2, with 7 bases in between. Germline V gives CDR1 SGHKS, CDR2 YYEKEE (reference sequence).

The chain recombines TRBV27 with TRBJ2-7; 7 bases map to TRBD2. The CDR3 has 14 amino acids. V dropped 5 bases and J dropped 6; count of bases not matched to a gene: 10. Germline CDR1 MNHEY, CDR2 SMNVEV (reference sequence). CDR3 loop: CASSPGTTAREQYF. The CDR3 nucleotides are TGTGCCAGCAGTCCGGGGACTACCGCGCGCGAGCAGTACTTC.

This clone came up a few times. The chain uses TRBV28 and TRBJ2-5, with D uncertain. V lost 4 bases and J 1 base, leaving 13 bases between the germline ends. Germline V gives CDR1 MDHEN, CDR2 SYDVKM. CDR3 length equals 15 residues. The CDR3 DNA reads as TGTGCCAGCAGTTCCTTCTCCGGGTCCCAAGAGACCCAGTACTTC. Its translation is CASSSFSGSQETQYF.

This chain joins TRBV6-1 and TRBJ2-4; 9 bases are shared with TRBD1. Germline V CDR1 and CDR2: MNHNS, SASEGT. V dropped 2 bases and J dropped 0; count of bases not matched to a gene: 8. The CDR3 sequence is 18 residues long. The CDR3 protein is CASSERDRVLLAKNIQYF. CDR3 nucleotide sequence: TGTGCCAGCAGTGAACGGGACAGGGTACTACTAGCCAAAAACATTCAGTACTTC.

The rearrangement joins TRBV6-5 to TRBJ1-3; unclear D gene. Germline-derived CDR1 and CDR2 are MNHEY and SVGAGI. The CDR3 spans 15 residues. V lost 7 bases to trimming and J lost 0 bases, with 13 bases between them. This chain's CDR3 is CASNTWEISGNTIYF. The DNA for the CDR3 is TGTGCCAGCAATACTTGGGAGATCTCTGGAAACACCATATATTTT.

The count of this clone is one. The V gene is TRBV5-1, the J gene TRBJ1-1; 7 nucleotides align to TRBD1. CDR3 length equals 15 residues. Germline V gives CDR1 SGHRS, CDR2 YFSETQ. The V and J ends lost 4 bases and 1 base, in that order; junction bases with no gene match: 7. CDR3 DNA sequence: TGCGCCAGCAGCATGGACAGGCCGACGAACACTGAAGCTTTCTTT. This codes for CASSMDRPTNTEAFF.

The sample holds one count of this clone. This chain connects TRBV5-1 to TRBJ2-2, with D tentatively TRBD1 or TRBD2 (5 bases each). The CDR3 length is 15 residues. Germline-derived CDR1 and CDR2 are SGHRS and YFSETQ. The V end was cut by 3 bases, the J end by 6 bases, with 15 bases between. The CDR3 loop reads CASSSTGPPAGELFF. The CDR3 nucleotides read TGCGCCAGCAGCTCCACGGGACCCCCCGCCGGGGAGCTGTTTTTT.

The V and J genes are TRBV6-1 and TRBJ2-1; D gene unclear. The CDR3 contains 15 residues. Per germline, CDR1 MNHNS and CDR2 SASEGT. Trimming removed 2 bases from V and 0 bases from J, with 8 bases in between. The CDR3: CASSEQYFSYNEQFF. The CDR3 DNA reads as TGTGCCAGCAGTGAACAGTACTTCTCCTACAATGAGCAGTTCTTC.

The rearrangement links TRBV7-8 to TRBJ2-5, with 10 nucleotides matching TRBD1. CDR1 and CDR2 from the germline V gene are SGHVS and FQNEAQ. V dropped 0 bases and J dropped 4; count of bases not matched to a gene: 14. The CDR3 has 19 amino acids. The DNA of the CDR3 is TGTGCCAGCAGCTTAGCGGTGACAGGGGGCGTCGGGTCCCCAGAGACCCAGTACTTC. This sequence encodes CASSLAVTGGVGSPETQYF.

This clone was counted once. V and J are TRBV19 and TRBJ2-7; D may be TRBD1 or TRBD2 (6 bases each). Trimming shortened V by 5 bases and J by 7 bases, and 15 bases separated the two germline ends. The germline V gene encodes CDR1 LNHDA and CDR2 SQIVND (reference sequence). The CDR3 is 13 amino acids. CDR3 amino acids: CASSPTGAWEQYF. The CDR3 DNA reads as TGTGCCAGTAGTCCCACGGGGGCCTGGGAGCAGTACTTC.

CDR3 bases: TGTGCCATCCGGAGGGGCAAAGGCGGAAACACCATATATTTT. The encoded protein is CAIRRGKGGNTIYF. The chain links TRBV10-3 to TRBJ1-3; perhaps TRBD1 as D (5 bases). Looked up from germline, CDR1 is ENHRY and CDR2 is SYGVKD. V was trimmed by 8 bases and J by 4 bases, leaving 15 bases between them. This CDR3 contains 14 residues.

This clone occurred a few times. The chain uses TRBV7-8 and TRBJ1-4, with 7 nucleotides matching TRBD1. Germline V gene data show CDR1 as SGHVS and CDR2 as FQNEAQ. J lost 4 bases, V lost 4 bases, and 6 bases had no gene match. The CDR3 is made up of 15 amino acids. CDR3 sequence (DNA): TGTGCCAGCAGCTCACCCGGGACAGATAATGAAAAACTGTTTTTT. This encodes CASSSPGTDNEKLFF.

J is TRBJ2-1 and V is TRBV14; the D gene is possibly TRBD2 (5 bases). The germline V gene has CDR1 SGHDN and CDR2 FVKESK. The length of the CDR3 is 15 residues. V was trimmed by 4 bases and J by 3 bases, leaving 13 bases between them. This chain's CDR3 is CASSRPGKGYNEQFF. Written as DNA, the CDR3 is TGTGCCAGCAGCCGACCGGGAAAGGGCTACAATGAGCAGTTCTTC. The entire variable domain, with the rest obtained from reference TRBV14 and TRBJ2-1, is as follows: EAGVTQFPSHSVIEKGQTVTLRCDPISGHDNLYWYRRVMGKEIKFLLHFVKESKQDESGMPNNRFLAERTGGTYSTLKVQPAELEDSGVYFCASSRPGKGYNEQFFGPGTRLTVL.

In its sample, this clone was seen once. J is TRBJ1-1 and V is TRBV5-4; no clear D gene. The CDR3 consists of 14 residues. Germline V gives CDR1 SGHNT, CDR2 YYREEE (reference sequence). V dropped 0 bases and J dropped 4 bases, with 10 bases sitting between them. CDR3 amino acids: CASSLGGGRTEAFF. In DNA form, the CDR3 reads TGTGCCAGCAGCTTGGGGGGAGGACGCACTGAAGCTTTCTTT.

This chain uses TRBV10-1 with TRBJ2-7; D is uncertain. Trimming left V 0 bases short and J 4 bases short, with 4 bases between. This CDR3 has 12 residues. CDR1 is WNHNN, CDR2 SYGVQD, per germline (reference sequence). The CDR3 region has the DNA TGCGCCAGCAGTGAGTCCACATACGAGCAGTACTTC. Translation gives CASSESTYEQYF.

The J gene is TRBJ2-5, the V gene TRBV11-2; 9 positions match TRBD2. Germline loops: CDR1 SGHAT, CDR2 FQNNGV. CDR3 length: 16 amino acids. V was clipped by 2 bases and J by 3 bases; unmatched bases: 7. The CDR3 sequence is CASSLQGSGSKETQYF. CDR3 nucleotides: TGTGCCAGCAGCTTACAGGGTAGCGGGAGTAAAGAGACCCAGTACTTC.

This clone was counted a single time. The chain has TRBV6-6 and TRBJ2-7, with unresolved D. V was shortened by 6 bases and J by 2 bases, with 8 bases between the two germline ends. This CDR3 has 12 residues. Per the germline V gene, CDR1 is MNHNY and CDR2 is SVGAGI (reference sequence). The DNA of the CDR3 is TGTGCCAGCAGGCCAGGACCCTACGAGCAGTACTTC. Translation gives CASRPGPYEQYF.